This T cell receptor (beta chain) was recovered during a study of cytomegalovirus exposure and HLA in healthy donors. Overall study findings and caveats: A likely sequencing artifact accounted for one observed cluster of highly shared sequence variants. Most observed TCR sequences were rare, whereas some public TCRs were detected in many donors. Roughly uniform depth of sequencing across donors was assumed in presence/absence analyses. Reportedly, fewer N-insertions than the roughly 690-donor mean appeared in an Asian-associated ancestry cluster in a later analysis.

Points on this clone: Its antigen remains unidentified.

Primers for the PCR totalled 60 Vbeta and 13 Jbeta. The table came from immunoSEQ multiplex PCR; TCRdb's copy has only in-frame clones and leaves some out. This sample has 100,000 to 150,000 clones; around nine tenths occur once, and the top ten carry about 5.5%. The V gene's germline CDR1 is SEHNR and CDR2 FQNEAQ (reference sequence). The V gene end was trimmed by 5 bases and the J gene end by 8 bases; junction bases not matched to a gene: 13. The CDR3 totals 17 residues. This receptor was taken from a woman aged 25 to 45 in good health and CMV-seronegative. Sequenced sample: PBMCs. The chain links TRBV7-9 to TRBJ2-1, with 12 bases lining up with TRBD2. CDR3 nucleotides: TGTGCCAGCAGCACTAGCGGGAGGAGGGCCACCTTACATGAGCAGTTCTTC. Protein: CASSTSGRRATLHEQFF. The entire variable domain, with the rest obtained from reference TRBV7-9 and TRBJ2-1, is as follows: DTGVSQNPRHKITKRGQNVTFRCDPISEHNRLYWYRQTLGQGPEFLTYFQNEAQLEKSRLLSDRFSAERPKGSFSTLEIQRTEQGDSAMYLCASSTSGRRATLHEQFFGPGTRLTVL.